This section outlines one T cell receptor (beta chain) sequence together with its context. Antigen specificity is unknown. This table comes from immunoSEQ multiplex PCR, and its TCRdb copy is limited to in-frame clones, with some not included. This sample has 65,000 to 80,000 clones, with around 95% found just once. This sample stems from a study of cytomegalovirus exposure and HLA in healthy donors. Findings of the study overall: Most observed TCR sequences were rare, whereas some public TCRs were detected in many donors. TCR beta chains numbering about 160 were designated cytomegalovirus-associated. Reported results showed that the classifier diagnosed cytomegalovirus status with high specificity and sensitivity.

The CDR3 consists of 15 residues. Germline CDR1 reads SNHLY; CDR2 reads FYNNEI. V lost 6 bases to trimming and J lost 2 bases; unmatched junction nucleotides: 6. The J gene is TRBJ2-1, the V gene TRBV2; TRBD2 matches 8 bases. The sequence derives from a woman under 30 in good health and CMV-seropositive. Sequenced material: PBMCs. Written as DNA, the CDR3 is TGTGCCAGCAGACCGGGACTAGGAACCTACAATGAGCAGTTCTTC. Its protein is CASRPGLGTYNEQFF.